This TCR beta chain comes out of a study of cytomegalovirus exposure and HLA in healthy donors. As regards this clone: Its antigen remains unknown.

Primers included in the PCR were 60 Vbeta and 13 Jbeta primers. TCRdb's table, derived via immunoSEQ multiplex PCR, lists solely in-frame clones and lacks some. The repertoire holds roughly 130,000 clones, with about 74% as singletons. Broader study findings: Specificity for CMV antigens was confirmed in vitro for three of the CMV-associated chains. Earlier findings revealed that most TCR beta V segments proved productive either about 87% or about 30% of the time. Apart from CMV serostatus, no immune exposure information was available.

V shed 0 bases and J 7 bases; nucleotides not matched to a gene: 4. The CDR3 sequence is 14 residues long. Germline V CDR1 and CDR2: SGHRS, YFSETQ. Sequenced sample: PBMCs. The V call is TRBV5-1, the J call TRBJ2-7; 10 nucleotides agree with TRBD2. The receptor comes from a man between 18 and 29 years old in good health and CMV-seropositive. This chain's CDR3 is CASSLGLAGDEQYF. For the CDR3, the DNA is TGCGCCAGCAGCTTGGGGCTAGCGGGAGATGAGCAGTACTTC.